This T cell receptor beta chain was sequenced for a study of blood T cell repertoires in COVID-19. Whole-study context: Collection of acute and convalescent COVID-19 samples took place in the United States, Italy and Spain.

Original data processing: Using reference gene primer amplification, nucleated cell counts were estimated. Profiling relied on immunoSEQ multiplex PCR, and the TCRdb table lists in-frame clones only, not all of them. That table is the source of V, J and clone size, and D and trimming were worked out from the DNA. The sample holds some 180,000 clones, 80% to 95% seen once. The sequencing input was peripheral blood. The origin of this receptor is a man aged 50-59 years with acute or convalescent COVID-19.

CDR3 protein: CASSWGQGSHEQYF. In DNA, the CDR3 is TGTGCCAGCAGTTGGGGACAGGGTTCCCACGAGCAGTACTTC. The chain links TRBV27 to TRBJ2-7, with 9 bases lining up with TRBD1. The J segment lost 5 bases and the V segment lost 4 bases, leaving 6 bases of the junction unmatched. The CDR3 length is 14 residues. The V gene's germline CDR1 is MNHEY and CDR2 SMNVEV (reference sequence).